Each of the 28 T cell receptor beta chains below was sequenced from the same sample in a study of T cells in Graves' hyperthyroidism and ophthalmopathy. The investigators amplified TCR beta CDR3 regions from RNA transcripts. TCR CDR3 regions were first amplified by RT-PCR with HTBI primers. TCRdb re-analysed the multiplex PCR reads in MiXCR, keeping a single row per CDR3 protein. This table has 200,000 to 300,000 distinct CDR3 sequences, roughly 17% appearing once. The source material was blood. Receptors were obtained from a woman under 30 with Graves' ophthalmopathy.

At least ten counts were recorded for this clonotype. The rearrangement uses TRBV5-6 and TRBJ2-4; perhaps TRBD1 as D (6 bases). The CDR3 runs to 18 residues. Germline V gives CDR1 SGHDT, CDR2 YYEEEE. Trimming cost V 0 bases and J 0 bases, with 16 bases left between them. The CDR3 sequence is CASSLDRESLLAKNIQYF. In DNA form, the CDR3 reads TGTGCCAGCAGCTTGGACAGGGAATCTCTCCTAGCCAAAAACATTCAGTACTTC.

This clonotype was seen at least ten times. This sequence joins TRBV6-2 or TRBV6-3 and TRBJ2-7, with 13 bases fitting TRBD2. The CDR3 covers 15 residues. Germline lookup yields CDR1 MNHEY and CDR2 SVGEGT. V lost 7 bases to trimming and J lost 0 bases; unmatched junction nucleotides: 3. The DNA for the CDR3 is TGTGCCAGCATAGGACTAGCGGGGGTCTCCTACGAGCAGTACTTC. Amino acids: CASIGLAGVSYEQYF.

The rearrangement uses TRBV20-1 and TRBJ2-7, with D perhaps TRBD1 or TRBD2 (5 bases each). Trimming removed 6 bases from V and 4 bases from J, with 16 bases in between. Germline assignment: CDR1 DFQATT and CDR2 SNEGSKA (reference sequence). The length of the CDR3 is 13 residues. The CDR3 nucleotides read TGCAGTGCCCCGGGGACGGGCATGTACGAGCAGTACTTC. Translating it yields CSAPGTGMYEQYF.

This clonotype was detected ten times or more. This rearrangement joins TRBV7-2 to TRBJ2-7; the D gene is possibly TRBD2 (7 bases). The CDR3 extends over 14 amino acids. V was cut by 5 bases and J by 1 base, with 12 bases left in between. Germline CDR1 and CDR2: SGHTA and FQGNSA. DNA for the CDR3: TGTGCCAGCAGCATACAGGGAGGGTCCTACGAGCAGTACTTC. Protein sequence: CASSIQGGSYEQYF.

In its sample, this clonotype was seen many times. CDR3 sequence: CASSLMTGAGYTF. In DNA form, the CDR3 reads TGTGCCAGCAGCCTAATGACAGGGGCTGGCTACACCTTC. V is TRBV7-8 and J is TRBJ1-2, with 8 nucleotides matching TRBD1. This CDR3 contains 13 residues. The junction had 6 bases not matched to a gene; V was cut back by 5 bases and J by 7 bases. Germline V gives CDR1 SGHVS, CDR2 FQNEAQ.

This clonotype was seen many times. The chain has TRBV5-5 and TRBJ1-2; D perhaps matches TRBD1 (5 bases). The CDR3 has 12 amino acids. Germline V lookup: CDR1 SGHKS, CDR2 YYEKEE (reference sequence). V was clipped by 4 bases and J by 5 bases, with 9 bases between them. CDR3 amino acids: CASSREGYGYTF. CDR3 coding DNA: TGTGCCAGCAGCCGGGAGGGGTATGGCTACACCTTC.

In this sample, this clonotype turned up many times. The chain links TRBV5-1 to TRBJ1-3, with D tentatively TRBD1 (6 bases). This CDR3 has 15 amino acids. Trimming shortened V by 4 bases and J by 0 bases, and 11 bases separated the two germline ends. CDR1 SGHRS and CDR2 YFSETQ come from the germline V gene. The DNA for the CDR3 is TGCGCCAGCAGCATCGGGACAAGCTCTGGAAACACCATATATTTT. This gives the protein CASSIGTSSGNTIYF. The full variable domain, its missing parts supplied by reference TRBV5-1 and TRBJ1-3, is KAGVTQTPRYLIKTRGQQVTLSCSPISGHRSVSWYQQTPGQGLQFLFEYFSETQRNKGNFPGRFSGRQFSNSRSEMNVSTLELGDSALYLCASSIGTSSGNTIYFGEGSWLTVV.

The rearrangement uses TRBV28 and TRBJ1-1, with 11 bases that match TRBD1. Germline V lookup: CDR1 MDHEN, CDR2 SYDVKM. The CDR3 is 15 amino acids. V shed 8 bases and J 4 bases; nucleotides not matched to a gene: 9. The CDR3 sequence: CASGIAGTGGTEAFF. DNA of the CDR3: TGTGCCAGCGGAATAGCCGGGACAGGGGGCACTGAAGCTTTCTTT.

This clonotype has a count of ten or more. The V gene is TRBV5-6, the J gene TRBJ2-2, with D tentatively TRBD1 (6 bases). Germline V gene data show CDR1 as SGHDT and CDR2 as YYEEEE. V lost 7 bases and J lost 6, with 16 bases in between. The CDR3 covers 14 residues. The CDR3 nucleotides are TGTGCCAGCCACAGGGCCGGGCGTCCCGGGGAGCTGTTTTTT. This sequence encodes CASHRAGRPGELFF. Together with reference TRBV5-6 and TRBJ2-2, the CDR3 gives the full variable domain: DAGVTQSPTHLIKTRGQQVTLRCSPKSGHDTVSWYQQALGQGPQFIFQYYEEEERQRGNFPDRFSGHQFPNYSSELNVNALLLGDSALYLCASHRAGRPGELFFGEGSRLTVL.

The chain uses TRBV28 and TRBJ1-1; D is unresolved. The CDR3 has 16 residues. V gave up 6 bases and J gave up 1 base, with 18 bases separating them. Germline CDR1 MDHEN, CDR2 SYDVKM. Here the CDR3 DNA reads TGTGCCAGCAGATCCGCGAAGCGCATCCCGAACACTGAAGCTTTCTTT. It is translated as CASRSAKRIPNTEAFF.

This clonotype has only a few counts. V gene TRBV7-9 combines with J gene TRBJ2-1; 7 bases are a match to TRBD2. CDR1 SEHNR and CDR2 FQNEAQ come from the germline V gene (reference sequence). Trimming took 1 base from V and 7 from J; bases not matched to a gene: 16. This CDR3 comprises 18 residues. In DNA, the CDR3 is TGTGCCAGCAGCTTAGAGGGAACAGCGGGAAGGTCTTGGAATGAGCAGTTCTTC. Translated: CASSLEGTAGRSWNEQFF.

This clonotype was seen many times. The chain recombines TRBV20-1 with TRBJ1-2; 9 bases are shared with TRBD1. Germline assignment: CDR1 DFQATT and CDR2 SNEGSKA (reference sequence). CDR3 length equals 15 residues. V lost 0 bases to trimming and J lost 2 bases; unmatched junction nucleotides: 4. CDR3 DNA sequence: TGCAGTGCTAGAGATGGGGGACAGGGAAACTATGGCTACACCTTC. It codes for CSARDGGQGNYGYTF.

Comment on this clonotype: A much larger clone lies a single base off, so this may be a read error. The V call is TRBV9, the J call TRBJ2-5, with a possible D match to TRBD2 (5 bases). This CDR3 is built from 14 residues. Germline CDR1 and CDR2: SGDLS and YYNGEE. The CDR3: CASSVRGTQGTQYF. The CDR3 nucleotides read TGTGCCAGCAGCGTACGGGGTACCCAAGGGACCCAGTACTTC.

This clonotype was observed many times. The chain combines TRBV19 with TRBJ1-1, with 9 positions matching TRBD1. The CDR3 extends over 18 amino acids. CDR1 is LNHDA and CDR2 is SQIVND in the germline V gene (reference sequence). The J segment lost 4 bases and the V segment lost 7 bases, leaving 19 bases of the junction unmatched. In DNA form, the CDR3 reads TGTGCCAGTACTCCCCGACAGGGGGTTAACGTATGGAGCACTGAAGCTTTCTTT. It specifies CASTPRQGVNVWSTEAFF. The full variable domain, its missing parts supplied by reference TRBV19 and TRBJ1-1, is DGGITQSPKYLFRKEGQNVTLSCEQNLNHDAMYWYRQDPGQGLRLIYYSQIVNDFQKGDIAEGYSVSREKKESFPLTVTSAQKNPTAFYLCASTPRQGVNVWSTEAFFGQGTRLTVV.

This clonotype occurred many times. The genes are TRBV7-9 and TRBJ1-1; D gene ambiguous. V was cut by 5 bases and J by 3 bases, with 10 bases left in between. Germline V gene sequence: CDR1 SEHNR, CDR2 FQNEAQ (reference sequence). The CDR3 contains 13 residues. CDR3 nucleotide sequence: TGTGCCAGCAGCCCAGAAGGGTACACTGAAGCTTTCTTT. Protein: CASSPEGYTEAFF.

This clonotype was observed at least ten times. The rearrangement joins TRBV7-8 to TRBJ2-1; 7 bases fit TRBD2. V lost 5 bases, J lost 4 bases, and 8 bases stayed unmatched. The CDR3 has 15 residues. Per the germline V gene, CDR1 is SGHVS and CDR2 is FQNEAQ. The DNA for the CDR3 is TGTGCCAGCAGCCCTGCGGCTAGCGGATACAATGAGCAGTTCTTC. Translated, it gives CASSPAASGYNEQFF.

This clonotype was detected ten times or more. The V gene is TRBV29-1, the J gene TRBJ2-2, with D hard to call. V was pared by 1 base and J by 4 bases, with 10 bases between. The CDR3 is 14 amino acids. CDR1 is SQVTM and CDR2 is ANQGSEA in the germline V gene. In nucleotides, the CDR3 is TGCAGCGTTGAAGGGACGCCCTCCACCGGGGAGCTGTTTTTT. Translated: CSVEGTPSTGELFF.

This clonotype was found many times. The DNA for the CDR3 is TGTGCCAGCAGTTTAGTTAAGGGCTATGGCTACACCTTC. Its translation: CASSLVKGYGYTF. The V and J genes are TRBV6-1 and TRBJ1-2, with D uncertain. The length of the CDR3 is 13 residues. V lost 5 bases to trimming and J lost 4 bases, with 11 bases between them. Looked up from germline, CDR1 is MNHNS and CDR2 is SASEGT.

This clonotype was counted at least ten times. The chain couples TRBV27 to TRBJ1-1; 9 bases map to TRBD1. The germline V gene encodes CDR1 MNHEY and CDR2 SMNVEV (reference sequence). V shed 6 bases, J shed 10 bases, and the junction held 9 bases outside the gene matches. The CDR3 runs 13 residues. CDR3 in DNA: TGTGCCAGCAGCCCCGGGACAGGGTTACGAGCTTTCTTT. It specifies CASSPGTGLRAFF.

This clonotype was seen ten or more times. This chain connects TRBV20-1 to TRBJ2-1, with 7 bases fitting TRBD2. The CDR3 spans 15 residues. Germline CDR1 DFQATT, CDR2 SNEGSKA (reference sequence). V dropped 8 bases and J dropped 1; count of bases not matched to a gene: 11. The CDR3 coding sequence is TGCAGTAGTTGGGAGCTAGCGGAATCCTACAATGAGCAGTTCTTC. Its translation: CSSWELAESYNEQFF.

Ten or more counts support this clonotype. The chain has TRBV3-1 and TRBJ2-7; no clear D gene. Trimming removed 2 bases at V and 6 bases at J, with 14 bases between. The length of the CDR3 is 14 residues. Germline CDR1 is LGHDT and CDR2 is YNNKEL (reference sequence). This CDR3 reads CASSQMSASPEQYF. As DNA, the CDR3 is TGTGCCAGCAGCCAAATGTCAGCTTCCCCCGAGCAGTACTTC.

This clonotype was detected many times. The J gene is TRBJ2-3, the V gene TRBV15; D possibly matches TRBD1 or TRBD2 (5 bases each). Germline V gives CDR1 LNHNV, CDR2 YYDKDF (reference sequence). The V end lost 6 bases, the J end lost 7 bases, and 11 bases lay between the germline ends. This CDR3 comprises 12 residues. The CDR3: CATSQWGNTQYF. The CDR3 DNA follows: TGTGCCACCAGTCAGTGGGGGAATACGCAGTATTTT.

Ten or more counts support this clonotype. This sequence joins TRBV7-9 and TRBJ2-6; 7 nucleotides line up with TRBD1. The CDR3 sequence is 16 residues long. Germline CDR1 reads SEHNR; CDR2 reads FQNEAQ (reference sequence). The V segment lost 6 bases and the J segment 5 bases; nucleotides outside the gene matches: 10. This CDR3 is CASRGSGTVRANVLTF. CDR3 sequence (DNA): TGTGCCAGCAGAGGCTCCGGGACAGTCAGGGCCAACGTCCTGACTTTC.

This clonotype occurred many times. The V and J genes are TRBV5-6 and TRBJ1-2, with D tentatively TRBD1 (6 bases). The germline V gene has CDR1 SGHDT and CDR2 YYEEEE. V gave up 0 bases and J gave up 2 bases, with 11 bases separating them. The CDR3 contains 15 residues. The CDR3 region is CASSLAAGTNYGYTF. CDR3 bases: TGTGCCAGCAGCTTGGCCGCAGGGACAAACTATGGCTACACCTTC.

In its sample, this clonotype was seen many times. The CDR3 loop is CASSEEETGANVLTF. The CDR3 nucleotides are TGTGCCAGCAGTGAAGAGGAGACTGGGGCCAACGTCCTGACTTTC. V usage is TRBV2 and J usage is TRBJ2-6; D is ambiguous. V was cut by 1 base and J by 2 bases, with 6 bases left in between. The CDR3 sequence is 15 residues long. CDR1 SNHLY and CDR2 FYNNEI come from the germline V gene.

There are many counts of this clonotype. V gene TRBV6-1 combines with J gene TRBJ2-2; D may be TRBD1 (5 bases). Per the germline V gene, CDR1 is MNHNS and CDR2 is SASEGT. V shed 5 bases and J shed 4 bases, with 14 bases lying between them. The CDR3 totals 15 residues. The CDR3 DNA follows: TGTGCCAGCAGTTCGTGGCAGGGCCCCACCGGGGAGCTGTTTTTT. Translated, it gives CASSSWQGPTGELFF.

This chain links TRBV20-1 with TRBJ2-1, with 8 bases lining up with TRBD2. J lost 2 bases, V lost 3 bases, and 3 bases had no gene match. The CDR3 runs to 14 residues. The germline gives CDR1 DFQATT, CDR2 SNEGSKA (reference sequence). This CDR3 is CSASSGTPYNEQFF. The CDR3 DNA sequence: TGCAGTGCTAGTAGCGGGACCCCCTACAATGAGCAGTTCTTC.

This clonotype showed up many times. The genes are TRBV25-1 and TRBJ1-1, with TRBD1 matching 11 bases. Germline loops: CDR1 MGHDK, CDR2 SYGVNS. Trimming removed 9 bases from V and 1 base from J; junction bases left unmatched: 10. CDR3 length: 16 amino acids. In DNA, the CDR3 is TGTGCCAGTCGGCACGGACAGGGGGCAGGGAACACTGAAGCTTTCTTT. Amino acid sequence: CASRHGQGAGNTEAFF.